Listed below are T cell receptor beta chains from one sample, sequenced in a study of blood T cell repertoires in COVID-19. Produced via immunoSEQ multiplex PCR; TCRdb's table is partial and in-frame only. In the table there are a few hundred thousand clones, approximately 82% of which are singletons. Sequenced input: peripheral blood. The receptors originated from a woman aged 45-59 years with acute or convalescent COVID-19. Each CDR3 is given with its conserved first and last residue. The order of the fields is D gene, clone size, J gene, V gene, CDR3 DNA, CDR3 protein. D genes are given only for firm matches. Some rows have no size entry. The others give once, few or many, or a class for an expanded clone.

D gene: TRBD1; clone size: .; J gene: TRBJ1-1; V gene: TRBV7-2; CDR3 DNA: TGTGCCAGCACCGACAGGGATGGAATGAACACTGAAGCTTTCTTT; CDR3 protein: CASTDRDGMNTEAFF
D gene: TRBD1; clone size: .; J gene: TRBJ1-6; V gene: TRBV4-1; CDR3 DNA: TGCGCCAGCAGCCCTGAGGGGGCCGCACCTTCACCCCTCCACTTT; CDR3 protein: CASSPEGAAPSPLHF
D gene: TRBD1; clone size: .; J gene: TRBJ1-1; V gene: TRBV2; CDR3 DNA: TGTGCCAGCAGAGGACAGGGTGCTTTCTTT; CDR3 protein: CASRGQGAFF
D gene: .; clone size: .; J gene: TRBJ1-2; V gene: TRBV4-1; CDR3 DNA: TGCGCCAGCAGCCAAGATTCACAGTGGCTTGAGTATGGCTACACCTTC; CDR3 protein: CASSQDSQWLEYGYTF
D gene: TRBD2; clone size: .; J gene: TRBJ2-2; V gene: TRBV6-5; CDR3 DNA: TGTGCCAGCAGTTACTCGACTAGCGGGGGGGCCGGGGAGCTGTTTTTT; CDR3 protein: CASSYSTSGGAGELFF
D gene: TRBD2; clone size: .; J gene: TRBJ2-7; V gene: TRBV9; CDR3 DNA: TGTGCCAGCAGCAAGGGACTAGCGGGTGCCTACGAGCAGTACTTC; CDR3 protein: CASSKGLAGAYEQYF
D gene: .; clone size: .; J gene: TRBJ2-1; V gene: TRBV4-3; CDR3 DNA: TGCGCCAGCAGCCTGGGGCGTTACAATGAGCAGTTCTTC; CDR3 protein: CASSLGRYNEQFF
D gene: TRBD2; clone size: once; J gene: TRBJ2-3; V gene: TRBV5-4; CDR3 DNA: TGTGCCAGCAGCCCCCTGCGACTAGCGATCGACACAGATACGCAGTATTTT; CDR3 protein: CASSPLRLAIDTDTQYF
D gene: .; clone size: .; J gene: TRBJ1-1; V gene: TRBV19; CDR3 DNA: TGTGCCAGTAGTATAGTAAACAGGGAATCTGAAGCTTTCTTT; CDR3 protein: CASSIVNRESEAFF
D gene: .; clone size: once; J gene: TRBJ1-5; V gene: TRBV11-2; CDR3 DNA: TGTGCCAGCAGCCTTCAGAGCAATCAGCCCCAGCATTTT; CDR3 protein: CASSLQSNQPQHF
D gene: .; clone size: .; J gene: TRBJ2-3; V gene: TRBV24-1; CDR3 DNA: TGTGCCACCAGTGATTTGCAGGGGGATACGCAGTATTTT; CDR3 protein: CATSDLQGDTQYF
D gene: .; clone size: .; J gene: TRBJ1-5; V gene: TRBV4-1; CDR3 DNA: TGCGCCAGCAGCCAAGATGGGGCAGGAGCAGGGCCCCAGCATTTT; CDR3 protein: CASSQDGAGAGPQHF
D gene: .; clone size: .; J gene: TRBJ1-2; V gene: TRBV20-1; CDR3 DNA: TGCAGTGCAGATTCAAGCGATGGCTACACCTTC; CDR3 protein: CSADSSDGYTF
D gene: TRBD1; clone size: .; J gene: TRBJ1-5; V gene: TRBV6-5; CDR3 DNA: TGTGCCAGCAGGGCAGGGGGCCACAATCAGCCCCAGCATTTT; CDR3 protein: CASRAGGHNQPQHF
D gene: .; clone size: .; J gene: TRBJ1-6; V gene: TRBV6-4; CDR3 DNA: TGTGCCGTACCTCCACAGGGCTGGAATTCACCCCTCCACTTT; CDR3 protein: CAVPPQGWNSPLHF
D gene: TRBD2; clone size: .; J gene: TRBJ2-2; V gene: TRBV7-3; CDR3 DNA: TGTGCCAGCAGCCTGGACGAGCGGGAGGGTCTATTCAACACCGGGGAGCTGTTTTTT; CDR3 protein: CASSLDEREGLFNTGELFF
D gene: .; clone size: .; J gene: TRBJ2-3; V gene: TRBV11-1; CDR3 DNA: TGTGCCAGCAGCTTATCGGTGGGACTCTTGACAGATACGCAGTATTTT; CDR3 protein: CASSLSVGLLTDTQYF
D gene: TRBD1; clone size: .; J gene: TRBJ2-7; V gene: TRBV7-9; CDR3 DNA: TGTGCCAGCAGCTTAGGGGGACAGTTGTACGAGCAGTACTTC; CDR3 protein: CASSLGGQLYEQYF
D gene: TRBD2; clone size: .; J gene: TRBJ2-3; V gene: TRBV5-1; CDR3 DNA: TGCGCCAGCAGCGGAACTAGCGGGGGGACCGATACGCAGTATTTT; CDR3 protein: CASSGTSGGTDTQYF
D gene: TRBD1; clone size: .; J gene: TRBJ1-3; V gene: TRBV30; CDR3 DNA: TGTGCCTGGAGAGAAACAGGGGGCTCCAGGGACACCATATATTTT; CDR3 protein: CAWRETGGSRDTIYF
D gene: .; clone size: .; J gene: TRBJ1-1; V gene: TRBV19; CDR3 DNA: TGTGCCAGTATGTATGAGACTGAAGCTTTCTTT; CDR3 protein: CASMYETEAFF
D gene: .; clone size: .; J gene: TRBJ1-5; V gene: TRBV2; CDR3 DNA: TGTGCCAGCAGTGTTACAGTTATAAGCAATCAGCCCCAGCATTTT; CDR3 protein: CASSVTVISNQPQHF
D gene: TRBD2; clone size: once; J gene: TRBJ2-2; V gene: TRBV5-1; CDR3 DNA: TGCGCCAGCAGCCTACTAGCGGCGAACACCGGGGAGCTGTTTTTT; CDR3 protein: CASSLLAANTGELFF
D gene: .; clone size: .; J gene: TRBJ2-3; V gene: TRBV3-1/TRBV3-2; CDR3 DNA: TGTGCCAGCAGCCAAGAAGGGGTAGATACGCAGTATTTT; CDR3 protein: CASSQEGVDTQYF
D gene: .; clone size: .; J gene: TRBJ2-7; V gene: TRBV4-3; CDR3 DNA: TGCGCCAGCAGCCAGTACCGACTTACTGAGCAGTACTTC; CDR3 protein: CASSQYRLTEQYF
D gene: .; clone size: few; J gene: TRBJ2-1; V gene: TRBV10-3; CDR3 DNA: TGTGCCATCAGTGAAGTCGAGACTGGAAATGAGCAGTTCTTC; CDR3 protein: CAISEVETGNEQFF
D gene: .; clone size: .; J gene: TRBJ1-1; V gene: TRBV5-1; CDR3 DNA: TGCGCCAGCAGCCAGGGGACCCAGGGGGCTTTCTTT; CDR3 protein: CASSQGTQGAFF
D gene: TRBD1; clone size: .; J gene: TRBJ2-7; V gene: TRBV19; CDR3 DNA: TGTGCCAGTAGTACAGGGGGCTCCTACGAGCAGTACTTC; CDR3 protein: CASSTGGSYEQYF
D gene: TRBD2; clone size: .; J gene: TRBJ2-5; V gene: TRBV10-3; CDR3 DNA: TGTGCCATCAGCGGGGGCCTAGCGGGGCAAGAGACCCAGTACTTC; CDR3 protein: CAISGGLAGQETQYF
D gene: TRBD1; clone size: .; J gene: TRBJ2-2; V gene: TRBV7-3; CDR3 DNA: TGTGCCAGCAGCTCAGGGGGCGCCGGGGAGCTGTTTTTT; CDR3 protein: CASSSGGAGELFF
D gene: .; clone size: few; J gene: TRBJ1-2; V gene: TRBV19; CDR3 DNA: TGTGCCAGTAGTATAGATCTCCAGGAGGGGATCTATGGCTACACCTTC; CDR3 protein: CASSIDLQEGIYGYTF
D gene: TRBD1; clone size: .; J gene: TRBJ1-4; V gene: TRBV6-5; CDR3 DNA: TGTGCCAGCAGTTCGTGGACAGGGATGACCGAAAAACTGTTTTTT; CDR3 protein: CASSSWTGMTEKLFF
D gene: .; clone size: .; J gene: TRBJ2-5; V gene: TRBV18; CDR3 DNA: TGTGCCAGCTCCCTATCGACAGGTCAAGAGACCCAGTACTTC; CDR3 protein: CASSLSTGQETQYF
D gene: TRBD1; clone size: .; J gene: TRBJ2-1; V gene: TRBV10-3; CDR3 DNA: TGTGCCATCAGTGAGAAAGGGACAGGGATCGATGAGCAGTTCTTC; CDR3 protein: CAISEKGTGIDEQFF
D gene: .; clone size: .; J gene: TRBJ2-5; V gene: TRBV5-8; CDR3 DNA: TGTGCCAGCAGCTCAGAGGGGACCCAGTACTTC; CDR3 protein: CASSSEGTQYF
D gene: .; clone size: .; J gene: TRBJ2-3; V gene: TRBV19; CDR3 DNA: TGTGCCACCGGACAGAACACAGATACGCAGTATTTT; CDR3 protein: CATGQNTDTQYF
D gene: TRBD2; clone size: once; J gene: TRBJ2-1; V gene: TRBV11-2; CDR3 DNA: TGTGCCAGCAGCTTCCTCGTAGCGGGAGATGAGCAGTTCTTC; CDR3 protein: CASSFLVAGDEQFF
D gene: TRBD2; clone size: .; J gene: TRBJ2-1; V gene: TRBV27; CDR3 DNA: TGTGCCAGCAGTTTGAAAGCGGGGGGGCCTATGAGTGAGCAGTTCTTC; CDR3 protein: CASSLKAGGPMSEQFF
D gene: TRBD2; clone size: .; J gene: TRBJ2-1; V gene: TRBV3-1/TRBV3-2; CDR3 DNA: TGTGCCAGCACGGCAGCGGGGGCCTCCTACAATGAGCAGTTCTTC; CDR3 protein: CASTAAGASYNEQFF
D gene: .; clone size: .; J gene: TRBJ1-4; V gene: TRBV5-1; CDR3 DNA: TGCGCCAGCAGCTTGACAGCAACTAATGAAAAACTGTTTTTT; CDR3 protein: CASSLTATNEKLFF
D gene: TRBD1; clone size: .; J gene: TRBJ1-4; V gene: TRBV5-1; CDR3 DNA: TGCGCCAGCAGCTTCCAAGGCCCCACACAGGGGCCTAATGAAAAACTGTTTTTT; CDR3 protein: CASSFQGPTQGPNEKLFF
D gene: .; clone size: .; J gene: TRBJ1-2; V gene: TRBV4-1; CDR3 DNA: TGCGCCAGCAGCCAAGAGACTCTCGATGGCTACACCTTC; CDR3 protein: CASSQETLDGYTF
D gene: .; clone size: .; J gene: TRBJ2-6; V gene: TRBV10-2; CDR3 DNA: TGCGCCAGCACCCCGCGAGGAGGGTCTGGGGCCAACGTCCTGACTTTC; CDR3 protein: CASTPRGGSGANVLTF
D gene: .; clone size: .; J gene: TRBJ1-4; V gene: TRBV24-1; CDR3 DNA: TGTGCCACCAGTGCCCGAGGGGAAAAACTGTTTTTT; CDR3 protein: CATSARGEKLFF
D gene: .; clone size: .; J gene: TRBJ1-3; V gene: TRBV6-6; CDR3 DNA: TGTGCCAGCAGCCCAAGGGAGTCTGGAAACACCATATATTTT; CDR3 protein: CASSPRESGNTIYF
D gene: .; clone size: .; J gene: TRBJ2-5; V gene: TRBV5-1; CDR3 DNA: TGCGCCAGCAGCTTGGGGACAAACCAAGAGACCCAGTACTTC; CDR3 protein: CASSLGTNQETQYF
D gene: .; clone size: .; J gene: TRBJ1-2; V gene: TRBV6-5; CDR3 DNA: TGTGCCAGCAGTCCGGACATTTTGTCGAATGGCTACACCTTC; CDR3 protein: CASSPDILSNGYTF
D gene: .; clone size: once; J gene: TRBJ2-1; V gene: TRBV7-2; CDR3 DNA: TGTGCCAGCAGCCCCCGGACAGGGAGGGATGAGCAGTTCTTC; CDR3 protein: CASSPRTGRDEQFF
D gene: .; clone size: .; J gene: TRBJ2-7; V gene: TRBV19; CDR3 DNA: TGTGCCAGTCGCCGTGACCTGGGGAGTTCCTACGAGCAGTACTTC; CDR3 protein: CASRRDLGSSYEQYF
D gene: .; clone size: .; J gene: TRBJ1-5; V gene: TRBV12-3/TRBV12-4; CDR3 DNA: TGTGCCAGCAGCCAGGGACTTCAGCCCCAGCATTTT; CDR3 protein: CASSQGLQPQHF